The clone carrying this T cell receptor (beta chain) appeared many times. What it binds is unknown. Gene names follow the mouse nomenclature. The read ends 4 residues early relative to the CDR3; the germline J gene fills the gap. RNA extraction and reverse transcription yielded cDNA as sequencing template. Sequenced by immunoSEQ multiplex PCR; TCRdb stores in-frame clones only, minus some. The profile covers some 18,000 clones, none occurring a single time. V lost 5 bases, J lost 2 bases, and 4 bases stayed unmatched. CDR1 is NNHDY, CDR2 SYVADS, per germline. The CDR3 sequence is 14 residues long. This sample is part of a study of CD8+ T cells in alopecia areata. Points from the study as a whole: Affected scalp, especially in alopecia totalis/universalis, had a higher clonality than normal scalp did. Tissue-resident alphabeta T cells belonging to normal skin likewise get sequenced within scalp specimens.

After pooling, cutaneous lymph node cells were sorted with CD4, CD8alpha, NKG2D, NKG2ACE and other markers. The chain employs TRBV13-3 and TRBJ2-5; 8 bases line up with TRBD1. The origin of this receptor is a C3H/HeJ mouse with alopecia areata. MHC haplotype: H2-k. Material for sequencing was CD8+ T cells sorted from a lymph node. Incomplete CDR3 DNA: TGTGCCAGCAGCCCAGGGGGCTCCCAAGAC. Protein sequence: CASSPGGSQD. The full CDR3 protein reads CASSPGGSQDTQYF.